These 6 T cell receptor beta chains were all obtained from the same sample, sequenced in a study of T cell responses to AZD1222 COVID-19 vaccine. Libraries were prepared by immunoSEQ multiplex PCR; TCRdb keeps only in-frame clonotypes and omits some of them. The sample has under 120,000 clones, 70% to 90% seen once. Sample: peripheral blood, taken 28 days after the second AZD1222 dose. Source of these receptors: an adult who received the AZD1222 COVID-19 vaccine.

This chain connects TRBV5-1 to TRBJ1-3, with D unresolved. The V gene's germline CDR1 is SGHRS and CDR2 YFSETQ. The V gene lost 0 bases and the J gene lost 0 bases, with 13 bases spanning the gap. This CDR3 is built from 17 residues. DNA for the CDR3: TGCGCCAGCAGCTTGGACGGGTTTAGGAGCTCTGGAAACACCATATATTTT. It yields the protein CASSLDGFRSSGNTIYF.

The genes are TRBV19 and TRBJ1-5, with D unclear. This CDR3 has 15 residues. Trimming took 4 bases from V and 1 from J, leaving 11 bases between them. Germline CDR1 is LNHDA and CDR2 is SQIVND (reference sequence). The CDR3 DNA follows: TGTGCCAGTAGTACGCAAGCGAGAAGCAATCAGCCCCAGCATTTT. Protein sequence: CASSTQARSNQPQHF.

The chain links TRBV28 to TRBJ1-5; D remains ambiguous. Trimming took 6 bases from V and 0 from J, leaving 18 bases between them. The CDR3 is made up of 17 amino acids. Germline CDR1 reads MDHEN; CDR2 reads SYDVKM. The CDR3 DNA reads TGTGCCAGCAGGGGCAGGATGGAGGAGTATAGCAATCAGCCCCAGCATTTT. Translation gives CASRGRMEEYSNQPQHF.

For the CDR3, the DNA is TGTGCCAGCACTACGACACCGGGCACTGAAGCTTTCTTT. As protein: CASTTTPGTEAFF. The gene calls are TRBV6-5 and TRBJ1-1, with D hard to call. CDR3 length: 13 amino acids. The V and J ends lost 7 bases and 4 bases respectively, with 13 bases between them. CDR1 and CDR2 (germline): MNHEY, SVGAGI.

This chain uses TRBV4-1 with TRBJ1-3, with D possibly being TRBD1 (6 bases). This CDR3 has 18 residues. Germline loops: CDR1 MGHRA, CDR2 YSYEKL. V was shortened by 4 bases and J by 4 bases, with 23 bases between the two germline ends. This CDR3 reads CASSPGELRNRRGNTIYF. CDR3 sequence (DNA): TGCGCCAGCAGCCCAGGGGAGCTTAGGAACAGGCGAGGAAACACCATATATTTT.

V is TRBV29-1 and J is TRBJ2-5; D call uncertain. The germline V gene encodes CDR1 SQVTM and CDR2 ANQGSEA. V lost 4 bases to trimming and J lost 5 bases, with 14 bases between them. The CDR3 has 13 residues. CDR3 residues: CSVVSQFTETQYF. CDR3 DNA: TGCAGCGTTGTATCTCAGTTTACGGAGACCCAGTACTTC.